This TCR beta chain emerged from a study of CD8 T cells in Susac syndrome. The overall study: At the time of blood draw, patients with Susac syndrome were therapy-naive, receiving corticosteroids, or receiving intravenous immunoglobulin alone.

The CDR3 is 15 amino acids. Per germline, CDR1 SGHTA and CDR2 FQGNSA. Deletions cut 1 base from V and 0 bases from J, with 8 bases between. RNA, at about 0.45 to 1 ug, was reverse transcribed with random hexamers. From the immunoSEQ multiplex PCR reads, TCRdb called clonotypes with MiXCR, one entry per CDR3 protein. This table has about 84,000 distinct CDR3 sequences, roughly 95% appearing once. The genes are TRBV7-2 and TRBJ2-3; D gene ambiguous. The sequence was obtained from a human donor with Susac syndrome. Sequenced sample: CD8+ T cells from PBMCs. CDR3 residues: CASSLGASSTDTQYF. The CDR3 DNA sequence: TGTGCCAGCAGCTTAGGAGCGTCTAGCACAGATACGCAGTATTTT. Full variable domain (outside the CDR3, taken from reference TRBV7-2 and TRBJ2-3): GAGVSQSPSNKVTEKGKDVELRCDPISGHTALYWYRQSLGQGLEFLIYFQGNSAPDKSGLPSDRFSAERTGGSVSTLTIQRTQQEDSAVYLCASSLGASSTDTQYFGPGTRLTVL.